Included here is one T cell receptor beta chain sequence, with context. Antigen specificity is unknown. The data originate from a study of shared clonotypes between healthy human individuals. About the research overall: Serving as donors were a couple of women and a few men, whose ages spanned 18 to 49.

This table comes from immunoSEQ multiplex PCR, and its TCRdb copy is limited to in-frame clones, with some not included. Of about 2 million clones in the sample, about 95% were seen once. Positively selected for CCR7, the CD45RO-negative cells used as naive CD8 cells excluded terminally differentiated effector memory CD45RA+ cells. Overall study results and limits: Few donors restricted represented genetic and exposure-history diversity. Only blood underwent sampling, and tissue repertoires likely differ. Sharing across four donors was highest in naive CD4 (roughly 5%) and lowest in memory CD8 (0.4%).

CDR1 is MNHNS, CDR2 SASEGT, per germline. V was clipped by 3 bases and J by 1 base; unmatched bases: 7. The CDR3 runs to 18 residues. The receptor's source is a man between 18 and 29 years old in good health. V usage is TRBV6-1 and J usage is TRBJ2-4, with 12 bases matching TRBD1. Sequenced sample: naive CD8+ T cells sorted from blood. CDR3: CASSEWDRGPPAKNIQYF. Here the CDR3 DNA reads TGTGCCAGCAGTGAGTGGGACAGGGGGCCTCCGGCCAAAAACATTCAGTACTTC.